The present T cell receptor (beta chain) was sequenced within a study of blood T cell repertoires in COVID-19. For the study at large: COVID-19 samples, acute and convalescent, were from the United States, Italy and Spain. PBMCs, B-cell-depleted T cells, or T cells were the source of the cDNA or gDNA that made up the material.

Trimming removed 5 bases at V and 7 bases at J, with 14 bases between. The germline CDR1 and CDR2 sequences are MDHEN and SYDVKM. The CDR3 is made up of 13 amino acids. In the authors' methods: Estimation of nucleated cell counts was performed using reference gene primer amplification. Measured with immunoSEQ multiplex PCR; TCRdb has only the in-frame clones, and not every one. V and J calls plus clone size are reproduced from that table; the DNA served to infer D and trimming. This sample has tens of thousands of clones, with 80% to 90% found just once. Followed longitudinally, the Seattle patients had been enrolled during active infection.

Input material: peripheral blood. The rearrangement links TRBV28 to TRBJ1-2; D possibly corresponds to TRBD1 (6 bases). The TCR sequence derives from a woman between 55 and 75 years old with COVID-19, enrolled during active disease. This CDR3 reads CASSPPGAGGYTF. The CDR3 coding sequence is TGTGCCAGCAGTCCCCCAGGGGCGGGTGGCTACACCTTC.